The source of this T cell receptor (beta chain) is a study of blood T cells in healthy people across ages. A J-beta primer mix and a sample-barcoded 5' primer were used in a second PCR of roughly 7 to 12 cycles. TCRdb used MiXCR to reprocess the 5' RACE reads, holding one entry per CDR3 protein. Of 1.5 million or so distinct CDR3 sequences in the sample, roughly two fifths were seen once. Trimming pared 0 bases from V and 8 bases from J, leaving 13 bases between. This CDR3 comprises 14 residues. In germline, CDR1 is SEHNR, CDR2 FQNEAQ (reference sequence). This clonotype was detected a few times. This TCR was sampled from a woman under 30 in good health. The chain has TRBV7-9 and TRBJ1-1; D is ambiguous. Sequenced: blood. CDR3 amino acids: CASSLASTGSEAFF. The CDR3 DNA reads as TGTGCCAGCAGCTTAGCGAGTACGGGTTCAGAAGCTTTCTTT.